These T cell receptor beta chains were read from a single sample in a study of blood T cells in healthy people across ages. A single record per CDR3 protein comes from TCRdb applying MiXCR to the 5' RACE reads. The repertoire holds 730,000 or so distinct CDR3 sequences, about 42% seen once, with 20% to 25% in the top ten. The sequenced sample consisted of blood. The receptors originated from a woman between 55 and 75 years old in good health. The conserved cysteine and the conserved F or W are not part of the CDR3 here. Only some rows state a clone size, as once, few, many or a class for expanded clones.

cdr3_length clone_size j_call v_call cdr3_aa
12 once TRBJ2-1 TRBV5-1 ASSPSYRGSEQF
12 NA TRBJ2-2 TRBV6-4 ASSGGQNTGELF
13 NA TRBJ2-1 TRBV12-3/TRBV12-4 ASRFGTHSYNEQF
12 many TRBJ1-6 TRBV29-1 SVATDTYNSPLH
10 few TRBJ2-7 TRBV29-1 STGDSSYEQY
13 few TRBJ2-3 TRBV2 ASLPTGTSTDTQY
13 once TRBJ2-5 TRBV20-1 SANPATGARETQY
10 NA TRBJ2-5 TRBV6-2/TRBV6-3 ASRREDNEQY
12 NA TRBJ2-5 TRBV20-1 SAREGAYQETQY
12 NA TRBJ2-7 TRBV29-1 SVALDRNTYEQY
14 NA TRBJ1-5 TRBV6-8 ASSYSWDRINQPQH
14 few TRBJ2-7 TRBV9 ASSVAPGEGTYEQY
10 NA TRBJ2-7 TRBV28 ASRRQGPEQY
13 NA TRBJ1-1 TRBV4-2 ASSQEGRVNTEAF
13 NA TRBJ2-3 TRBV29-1 SVPSTSGETDTQY
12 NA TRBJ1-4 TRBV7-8 ASSLGAGQQKLF
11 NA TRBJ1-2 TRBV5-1 ASRPGGGDGYT
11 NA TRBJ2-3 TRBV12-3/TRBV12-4 ASNPRGTDTQY
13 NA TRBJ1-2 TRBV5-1 ASSTGTKTGGGYT
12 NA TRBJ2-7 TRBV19 ASAHGRAIHEQY
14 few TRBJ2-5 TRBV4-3 ASSQGMMAGGETQY
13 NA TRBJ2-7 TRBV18 ASSPPGRSGTEQY
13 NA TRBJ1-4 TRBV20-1 SARWTAATNEKLF
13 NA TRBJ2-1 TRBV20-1 SARWPAGDYNEQF
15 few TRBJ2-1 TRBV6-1 ASRNYQASGSYNEQF
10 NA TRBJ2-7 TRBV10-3 AISDVSYEQY
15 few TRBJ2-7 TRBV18 ASSPLASGDSSYEQY
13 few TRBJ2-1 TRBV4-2 ATPPPLALYNEQF
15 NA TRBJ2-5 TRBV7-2 ASSPSRPGLAGETQY
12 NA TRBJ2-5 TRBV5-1 ASSSQVSSQTQY
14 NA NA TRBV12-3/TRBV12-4 ASSLERRELTYEQY
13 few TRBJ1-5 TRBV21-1 ASSKQDRGSQPQH
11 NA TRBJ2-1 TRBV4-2 ASSQDRTSDVF
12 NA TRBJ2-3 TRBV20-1 SARDPSTADTQY
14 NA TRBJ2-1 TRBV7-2 ASNPSWGLSYNEQF
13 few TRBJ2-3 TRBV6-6 ASIKGYSSTDTQY
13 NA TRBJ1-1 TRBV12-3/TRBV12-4 ASSSSGTGNTEAF
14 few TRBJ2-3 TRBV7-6 ASGSGGTSGTDTQY
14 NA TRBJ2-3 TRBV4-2 ASSLKSSGGSDTQY
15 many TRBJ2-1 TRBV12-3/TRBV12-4 ASSLGNRLAGYNEQF
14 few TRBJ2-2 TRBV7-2 ASSLAWAASTGELF
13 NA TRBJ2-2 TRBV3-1 ASSQEGGNAGELF
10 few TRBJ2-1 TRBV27 ASSPQYNEQF
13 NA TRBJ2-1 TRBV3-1 ASSQGTAGGPEQF
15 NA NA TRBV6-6 ASSSGTADYGRYEQY
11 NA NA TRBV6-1 ASSEAGGATQY
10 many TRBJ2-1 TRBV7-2 ASRDRVHEQF
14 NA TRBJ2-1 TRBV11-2 ASSPLTSGEYNEQF
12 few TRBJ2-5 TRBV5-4 ASNQAGTKETQY